The clone carrying this T cell receptor (beta chain) was seen a handful of times. Its antigen is undetermined. Trimming pared 6 bases from V and 7 bases from J, leaving 22 bases between. The CDR3 is made up of 16 amino acids. The germline V gene encodes CDR1 SGHTA and CDR2 FQGNSA. The data stem from a study of T cells after yellow fever vaccination. Study conclusions and caveats: Among all clonotypes, a small share was observed in both CD4 and CD8 compartments. Clones from primary vaccination mostly reappeared after the booster (roughly 95% CD4, about 88% CD8).

TCRdb fed the 5' RACE reads into MiXCR, producing one record per CDR3 protein. The data contain around 310,000 distinct CDR3 sequences, 8.7% of them singletons. The input for sequencing was PBMCs, taken on the day of the first yellow fever vaccination. This sequence was found in a man younger than 35 who received the YFV17D yellow fever vaccine. The genes are TRBV7-2 and TRBJ2-1, with a possible D match to TRBD2 (6 bases). The CDR3 DNA follows: TGTGCCAGCAGTCCCGGGGGTAGGGGCCTGATGAATGAGCAGTTCTTC. Translating gives CASSPGGRGLMNEQFF.